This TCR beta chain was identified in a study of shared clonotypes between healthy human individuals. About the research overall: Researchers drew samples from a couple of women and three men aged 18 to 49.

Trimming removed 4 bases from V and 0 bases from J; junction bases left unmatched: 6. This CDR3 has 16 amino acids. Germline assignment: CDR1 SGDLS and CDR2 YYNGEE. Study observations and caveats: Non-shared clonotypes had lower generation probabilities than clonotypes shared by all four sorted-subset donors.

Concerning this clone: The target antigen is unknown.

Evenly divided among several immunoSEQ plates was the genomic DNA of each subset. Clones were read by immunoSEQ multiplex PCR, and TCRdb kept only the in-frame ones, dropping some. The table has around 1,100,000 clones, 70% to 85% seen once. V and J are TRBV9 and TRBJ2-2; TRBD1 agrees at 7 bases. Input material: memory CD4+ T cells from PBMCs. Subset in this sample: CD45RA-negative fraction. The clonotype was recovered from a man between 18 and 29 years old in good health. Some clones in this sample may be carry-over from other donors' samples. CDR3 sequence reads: CASSPRTGANTGELFF. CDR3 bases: TGTGCCAGCAGCCCTCGGACAGGAGCGAACACCGGGGAGCTGTTTTTT.